This TCR beta chain derives from a study of blood T cell repertoires in COVID-19. Per the germline V gene, CDR1 is MNHNS and CDR2 is SASEGT. CDR3 size: 15 residues. The V gene lost 2 bases and the J gene lost 1 base, with 12 bases spanning the gap. In the original processing: How many nucleated cells were present was estimated from reference gene primer amplification. Assay: immunoSEQ multiplex PCR; the TCRdb copy retains only in-frame clones and omits some. V, J and clone size are taken as reported in that table, and D and trimming were inferred from the DNA itself. The sample shows around 350,000 clones, 85% to 90% of them seen only once.

The sample was peripheral blood. This sequence joins TRBV6-1 and TRBJ2-7; tentative D call: TRBD1 (6 bases). The TCR was taken from a human donor in a cohort sampled during active COVID-19. The CDR3 sequence: CASSESADSSYEQYF. As DNA, the CDR3 is TGTGCCAGCAGTGAAAGTGCGGACAGTTCCTACGAGCAGTACTTC.